This T cell receptor (beta chain) is from a study of technical replicates of blood from a few donors. This CDR3 contains 16 residues. CDR1 KGHSH and CDR2 LQKENI come from the germline V gene. The J segment lost 5 bases and the V segment lost 4 bases, leaving 12 bases of the junction unmatched. Some clones are missing from TCRdb's copy, which holds only in-frame ones; the method was immunoSEQ multiplex PCR. The sample holds about 60,000 clones, approximately 83% seen once. This clone has more than one count but fewer than ten. The rearrangement links TRBV18 to TRBJ1-2; 8 nucleotides agree with TRBD1. The sequenced sample consisted of PBMCs. The TCR originated in a human donor in good health. Some clones in this sample may be carry-over from other donors' samples. The CDR3 sequence is CASSQQGDSTLYGYTF. In DNA form, the CDR3 reads TGTGCCAGCTCACAACAGGGGGACAGTACCCTATATGGCTACACCTTC.